Listed here are 28 T cell receptor beta chains from one sample, sequenced in a study of T cells in Graves' hyperthyroidism and ophthalmopathy. The investigators amplified TCR beta CDR3 regions from RNA transcripts. With the HTBI primer set, the TCR CDR3 went through a first round of RT-PCR. TCRdb processed the multiplex PCR reads anew with MiXCR; each CDR3 protein has one entry. The sample records 450,000 to 700,000 distinct CDR3 sequences, about 45% being singletons. The sample was peripheral blood or thyroid tissue (not recorded which). These receptors were taken from an adult woman with Graves' disease, either hyperthyroidism or ophthalmopathy (not recorded which).

This clonotype was seen many times. The chain uses TRBV4-1 and TRBJ2-7; 7 nucleotides align to TRBD2. Trimming removed 0 bases from V and 4 bases from J; junction bases left unmatched: 6. The CDR3 loop spans 15 amino acids. Germline V gives CDR1 MGHRA, CDR2 YSYEKL. The CDR3 loop is CASSQDTSVRYEQYF. The CDR3 nucleotides are TGCGCCAGCAGCCAAGATACTAGCGTTCGGTACGAGCAGTACTTC.

A remark on this clonotype: The germline gene is not matched at one end of the junction; a read error may be the cause. The J gene is TRBJ1-2, the V gene TRBV7-2; a weak D match, TRBD1 (5 bases). The germline V gene has CDR1 SGHTA and CDR2 FQGNSA. This CDR3 has 14 amino acids. CDR3 in DNA: TGTGCCTGCAGCGGGGGATCAGGCCTCTATGGCTACACCTTC. Encoded protein: CACSGGSGLYGYTF. Complete variable domain (other parts from reference TRBV7-2 and TRBJ1-2): GAGVSQSPSNKVTEKGKDVELRCDPISGHTALYWYRQSLGQGLEFLIYFQGNSAPDKSGLPSDRFSAERTGGSVSTLTIQRTQQEDSAVYLCACSGGSGLYGYTFGSGTRLTVV.

The rearrangement uses TRBV29-1 and TRBJ2-7; TRBD2 might be the D (5 bases). The V gene lost 4 bases and the J gene lost 5 bases, with 12 bases spanning the gap. Per germline, CDR1 SQVTM and CDR2 ANQGSEA. This CDR3 has 12 residues. CDR3 residues: CSVGKLGDEQYF. In DNA form, the CDR3 reads TGCAGCGTTGGGAAACTGGGAGACGAGCAGTACTTC.

The chain combines TRBV29-1 with TRBJ1-2; perhaps TRBD1 as D (5 bases). V lost 4 bases and J 10 bases, leaving 19 bases between the germline ends. The germline gives CDR1 SQVTM, CDR2 ANQGSEA. The CDR3 extends over 13 amino acids. This CDR3 reads CSVGDDFLGDYTF. In DNA, the CDR3 is TGCAGCGTTGGGGACGATTTCTTAGGGGACTACACCTTC.

This clonotype was recorded a few times. No conserved phenylalanine or tryptophan is present at the end of the CDR3, so a read error is the likely explanation. The limits of the CDR3 on the DNA are not certain, so only TCRdb's listed CDR3 is given. The chain joins TRBV7-9 to TRBJ1-1. Germline V lookup: CDR1 SEHNR, CDR2 FQNEAQ (reference sequence). The CDR3 totals 8 residues, both ends included. The CDR3 here is CASSLAHS.

On this clonotype itself: A read error may be the cause here, since a much bigger clone is one base away. The rearrangement uses TRBV20-1 and TRBJ2-7; the match to TRBD1 covers 7 bases. This CDR3 spans 13 amino acids. V lost 6 bases, J lost 3 bases, and 8 bases stayed unmatched. Germline CDR1 is DFQATT and CDR2 is SNEGSKA (reference sequence). The DNA of the CDR3 is TGCAGTGCACGGGACAGTAAAATCTACGAGCAGTACTTC. Translation gives CSARDSKIYEQYF.

This clonotype was counted only a few times. The rearrangement joins TRBV5-1 to TRBJ2-7, with 12 bases matching TRBD2. The germline V gene has CDR1 SGHRS and CDR2 YFSETQ. The junction had 5 bases not matched to a gene; V was cut back by 3 bases and J by 4 bases. The CDR3 runs 15 residues. The chain's CDR3 is CASSSGLAGPYEQYF. For the CDR3, the DNA is TGCGCCAGCAGCTCGGGACTAGCGGGTCCGTACGAGCAGTACTTC.

This clonotype showed up just a few times. The chain is built from TRBV6-1 and TRBJ2-7; D is unclear. The CDR3 has 15 residues. Between the trimmed V and J ends, which lost 2 bases and 3 bases, there was a span of 14 bases. The V gene's germline CDR1 is MNHNS and CDR2 SASEGT. This CDR3 reads CASSELTQPIYEQYF. CDR3 coding DNA: TGTGCCAGCAGTGAATTGACGCAGCCAATCTACGAGCAGTACTTC.

The V call is TRBV5-1, the J call TRBJ2-7; tentative D call: TRBD2 (6 bases). V lost 0 bases, J lost 3 bases, and 13 bases lay in between. Germline V gene data show CDR1 as SGHRS and CDR2 as YFSETQ. This CDR3 is built from 15 residues. This CDR3 is CASSLAGREVYEQYF. The CDR3 DNA sequence: TGCGCCAGCAGCTTGGCCGGCAGGGAGGTCTACGAGCAGTACTTC.

The chain employs TRBV24-1 and TRBJ2-2; the D gene could be TRBD1 or TRBD2 (5 bases each). Germline V gene sequence: CDR1 KGHDR, CDR2 SFDVKD. Between the trimmed V and J ends, which lost 6 bases and 1 base, there was a span of 17 bases. There are 17 residues in the CDR3. For the CDR3, the DNA is TGTGCCACCAGTACTCCCCCGGGACGGATGAACACCGGGGAGCTGTTTTTT. Protein sequence: CATSTPPGRMNTGELFF.

CDR3 DNA sequence: TGTGCCACCAGCACTACCGGGACAGACTTTGCAACTAATGAAAAACTGTTTTTT. Protein: CATSTTGTDFATNEKLFF. This rearrangement joins TRBV15 to TRBJ1-4; 7 bases fit TRBD1. This CDR3 is built from 18 residues. CDR1 is LNHNV and CDR2 is YYDKDF in the germline V gene (reference sequence). Trimming removed 4 bases from V and 0 bases from J; junction bases left unmatched: 11.

The chain is built from TRBV20-1 and TRBJ2-5; D is unresolved. The CDR3 runs 13 residues. Germline CDR1 and CDR2: DFQATT and SNEGSKA (reference sequence). Trimming removed 6 bases at V and 3 bases at J, with 14 bases between. The CDR3 nucleotides read TGCAGTGCCCCTCGGAGCTCCAAAGAGACCCAGTACTTC. As protein: CSAPRSSKETQYF.

This chain connects TRBV5-1 to TRBJ1-4; 7 nucleotides line up with TRBD1. The V segment lost 4 bases and the J segment 7 bases; nucleotides outside the gene matches: 13. CDR3 length: 16 amino acids. CDR1 and CDR2 from the germline V gene are SGHRS and YFSETQ. CDR3 sequence: CASSLPRQGGSEKLFF. CDR3 DNA: TGCGCCAGCAGCCTTCCTCGACAGGGTGGTAGTGAAAAACTGTTTTTT.

The chain uses TRBV10-3 and TRBJ2-7, with D perhaps TRBD1 (8 bases). The germline CDR1 and CDR2 sequences are ENHRY and SYGVKD. The CDR3 contains 17 residues. V lost 3 bases, J lost 7 bases, and 25 bases lay in between. CDR3 in amino acids: CAISDPGQGGPLGEQYF. CDR3 sequence (DNA): TGTGCCATCAGTGACCCCGGACAGGGAGGGCCCTTGGGTGAGCAGTACTTC.

The table lists this clonotype with many counts. The chain couples TRBV28 to TRBJ1-2; 7 positions agree with TRBD1. Trimming took 5 bases from V and 6 from J; bases not matched to a gene: 3. The CDR3 covers 12 residues. The germline CDR1 and CDR2 sequences are MDHEN and SYDVKM. CDR3 amino acids: CASSGTEHGYTF. In DNA, the CDR3 is TGTGCCAGCAGTGGGACAGAACATGGCTACACCTTC.

The sample holds a few counts of this clonotype. The chain uses TRBV10-3 and TRBJ2-2, with TRBD2 matching 12 bases. The CDR3 runs 15 residues. Trimming took 7 bases from V and 3 from J; bases not matched to a gene: 3. Germline assignment: CDR1 ENHRY and CDR2 SYGVKD. CDR3 DNA: TGTGCCATCAAGGCTAGCGGGAGGGACACCGGGGAGCTGTTTTTT. It encodes CAIKASGRDTGELFF.

The V gene is TRBV5-1, the J gene TRBJ2-3, with a weak D call TRBD1 (5 bases). The ends were cut back, 5 bases at V and 4 bases at J, with 17 bases in the middle. The germline V gene has CDR1 SGHRS and CDR2 YFSETQ. The CDR3 covers 15 residues. The CDR3 DNA reads TGCGCCAGCAGTCGGGCCCAGGGTGGTGCAGATACGCAGTATTTT. It specifies CASSRAQGGADTQYF.

The chain uses TRBV6-6 and TRBJ2-6; D may be TRBD2 (6 bases). CDR1 and CDR2 (germline): MNHNY, SVGAGI (reference sequence). Trimming cost V 8 bases and J 0 bases, with 14 bases left between them. The length of the CDR3 is 16 residues. CDR3 residues: CASRPGRYSGANVLTF. CDR3 nucleotides: TGTGCCAGCCGCCCAGGGAGGTACTCTGGGGCCAACGTCCTGACTTTC.

This chain joins TRBV24-1 and TRBJ2-5; 9 positions agree with TRBD1. The CDR3 runs 11 residues. V lost 12 bases, J lost 4 bases, and 2 bases stayed unmatched. Germline values: CDR1 KGHDR, CDR2 SFDVKD. CDR3 DNA sequence: TGTGCCCCGACAGGGGGAGAGACCCAGTACTTC. Translating gives CAPTGGETQYF.

The rearrangement links TRBV20-1 to TRBJ2-5; the D gene is possibly TRBD2 (5 bases). The CDR3 is made up of 12 amino acids. V was shortened by 6 bases and J by 7 bases, with 15 bases between the two germline ends. Germline V CDR1 and CDR2: DFQATT, SNEGSKA (reference sequence). The CDR3 DNA is TGCAGTGCCAGCAGTGTGGCGGGGACCCAGTACTTC. Residues: CSASSVAGTQYF.

The CDR3 region is CASSLHLRVAEAFF. DNA for the CDR3: TGTGCCAGCAGCTTACATCTCAGGGTGGCTGAAGCTTTCTTT. The chain couples TRBV7-2 to TRBJ1-1; D is perhaps TRBD1 (5 bases). Trimming took 2 bases from V and 6 from J, leaving 13 bases between them. This CDR3 region has 14 residues. Germline lookup yields CDR1 SGHTA and CDR2 FQGNSA.

This clonotype appeared many times. The chain joins TRBV20-1 to TRBJ2-5; the match to TRBD2 covers 12 bases. The CDR3 spans 16 residues. Germline CDR1 is DFQATT and CDR2 is SNEGSKA (reference sequence). V lost 4 bases and J lost 2; bases outside the gene matches: 8. The CDR3 DNA reads as TGCAGTGCTATTCAACTAGCGGGAGGCACTCAAGAGACCCAGTACTTC. Encoded protein: CSAIQLAGGTQETQYF.

This clonotype was seen at least ten times. The V gene is TRBV19, the J gene TRBJ1-2, with D possibly matching TRBD1 (6 bases). The CDR3 extends over 13 amino acids. The germline gives CDR1 LNHDA, CDR2 SQIVND (reference sequence). V lost 6 bases and J lost 8, with 16 bases in between. The CDR3 sequence: CASSPQGTVGYTF. For the CDR3, the DNA is TGTGCCAGTAGCCCTCAGGGGACCGTCGGCTACACCTTC.

This clonotype was detected many times. The rearrangement uses TRBV7-8 and TRBJ1-2; 9 bases are a match to TRBD1. The V segment lost 4 bases and the J segment 8 bases; nucleotides outside the gene matches: 14. The germline V gene has CDR1 SGHVS and CDR2 FQNEAQ. CDR3 size: 16 residues. In nucleotides, the CDR3 is TGTGCCAGCAGCTCCTCGCCCGGACAGGGGAAAAGGGGCTACACCTTC. Amino acid sequence: CASSSSPGQGKRGYTF.

This clonotype has just one count. The chain is built from TRBV7-9 and TRBJ2-7; D is ambiguous. This CDR3 has 15 amino acids. V was cut by 4 bases and J by 5 bases, with 18 bases left in between. Germline-derived CDR1 and CDR2 are SEHNR and FQNEAQ (reference sequence). CDR3 residues: CASSSWVTEAHEQYF. In DNA, the CDR3 is TGTGCCAGCAGCTCATGGGTCACAGAAGCGCACGAGCAGTACTTC.

There are many counts of this clonotype. V is TRBV4-1 and J is TRBJ2-7; D is possibly TRBD1 (6 bases). Looked up from germline, CDR1 is MGHRA and CDR2 is YSYEKL. The ends were cut back, 1 base at V and 0 bases at J, with 10 bases in the middle. The CDR3 spans 15 residues. The CDR3 is CASSQGLDSSYEQYF. The CDR3 DNA reads TGCGCCAGCAGCCAAGGGTTGGACAGCTCCTACGAGCAGTACTTC.

Many counts were recorded for this clonotype. The chain recombines TRBV11-2 with TRBJ2-7; D possibly uses TRBD1 or TRBD2 (6 bases each). V lost 5 bases and J lost 6, with 17 bases in between. The length of the CDR3 is 14 residues. Germline V gene data show CDR1 as SGHAT and CDR2 as FQNNGV. CDR3 protein: CASSTGLGGTEQYF. CDR3 coding DNA: TGTGCCAGCAGCACAGGGCTTGGCGGGACCGAGCAGTACTTC.

This clonotype was counted only a few times. V and J are TRBV11-2 and TRBJ2-3, with D uncertain. Trimming shortened V by 1 base and J by 8 bases, and 13 bases separated the two germline ends. Per germline, CDR1 SGHAT and CDR2 FQNNGV. CDR3 length equals 14 residues. CDR3 in DNA: TGTGCCAGCAGCTTAGCCGAAGCCCGTGCTACGCAGTATTTT. Translated: CASSLAEARATQYF.